One sample yielded the 18 T cell receptor beta chains listed below, sequenced in a study of shared T cell receptors in the human thymus (dated by TCRdb to the early 2020s). The library was obtained by the immunoSEQ multiplex PCR assay. TCRdb took this table from immuneACCESS and kept in-frame rearrangements with V and J called. Such tables lack part of the clones; where checked against another copy, unresolved V genes explain under half of the gap, and the rest is unexplained. A total of over 650,000 clones appear in this sample, about 87% of them only once. 0.0094% of the sample is held by the ten biggest clonotypes. This sample also belongs to another study, concerning human thymus T cells.

The sequencing input was thymocytes. The receptors originated from a boy under two years old with a congenital heart defect. Donor details come from another sample of the same person, matched by shared clones.

The chain carries TRBV6-1 and TRBJ2-3, with D perhaps TRBD2 (6 bases). Trimming pared 4 bases from V and 1 base from J, leaving 15 bases between. Per the germline V gene, CDR1 is MNHNS and CDR2 is SASEGT. There are 16 residues in the CDR3. This CDR3 reads CASSGRDCQGTDTQYF. The CDR3 DNA sequence: TGTGCCAGCAGTGGTCGGGACTGCCAGGGCACAGATACGCAGTATTTT.

The chain recombines TRBV7-2 with TRBJ2-3; 7 nucleotides match TRBD2. Losses at the gene ends were 5 bases for V and 2 bases for J; bases not matched to a gene: 4. Germline CDR1 reads SGHTA; CDR2 reads FQGNSA. The CDR3 totals 14 residues. CDR3 residues: CASSPGTTTDTQYF. As DNA, the CDR3 is TGTGCCAGCAGCCCGGGGACTACCACAGATACGCAGTATTTT.

The chain links TRBV5-1 to TRBJ2-2; D gene uncertain. This CDR3 is built from 19 residues. V lost 0 bases and J 2 bases, leaving 20 bases between the germline ends. The germline CDR1 and CDR2 sequences are SGHRS and YFSETQ. The DNA for the CDR3 is TGCGCCAGCAGCTTGGTTTGCCAGTTTAACGATCCCAACACCGGGGAGCTGTTTTTT. It yields the protein CASSLVCQFNDPNTGELFF.

Comment on this clone: The sample has other DNA sequences that encode this CDR3 too. V gene TRBV4-2 combines with J gene TRBJ1-6; D is perhaps TRBD1 (5 bases). Trimming left V 1 base short and J 6 bases short, with 31 bases between. Germline values: CDR1 LGHNA, CDR2 YNFKEQ. The CDR3 length is 22 residues. The CDR3 DNA reads as TGTGCCAGCAGCCAAGTTCCCTGGCCAGGGTGGGTCTGCGGGGGATTTAATTCACCCCTCCACTTT. Translation gives CASSQVPWPGWVCGGFNSPLHF.

Only one count was recorded for this clone. This chain joins TRBV27 and TRBJ2-5; TRBD2 agrees at 9 bases. J lost 9 bases, V lost 1 base, and 15 bases had no gene match. CDR3 length equals 17 residues. Germline lookup yields CDR1 MNHEY and CDR2 SMNVEV (reference sequence). Here the CDR3 reads CASSLLGGGVSVGAQYF. For the CDR3, the DNA is TGTGCCAGCAGTTTATTAGGCGGGGGGGTCTCGGTAGGGGCCCAGTACTTC.

The CDR3 sequence is CASSRGQSYEQYF. The CDR3 nucleotides are TGTGCCAGCAGCAGGGGACAGTCCTACGAGCAGTACTTC. This sequence joins TRBV27 and TRBJ2-7; 7 nucleotides agree with TRBD1. The J segment lost 1 base and the V segment lost 6 bases, leaving 3 bases of the junction unmatched. Germline V gives CDR1 MNHEY, CDR2 SMNVEV (reference sequence). The CDR3 has 13 amino acids.

This sequence joins TRBV29-1 and TRBJ2-2, with 14 bases aligning to TRBD2. This CDR3 comprises 17 residues. V lost 4 bases, J lost 5 bases, and 9 bases stayed unmatched. Germline loops: CDR1 SQVTM, CDR2 ANQGSEA. The CDR3 DNA is TGCAGCGTTGTTTCGACTAGCGGGAGGGCCGTAACCGGGGAGCTGTTTTTT. This gives the protein CSVVSTSGRAVTGELFF.

This clone was observed a handful of times. V and J are TRBV19 and TRBJ1-4; 10 bases agree with TRBD1. Germline values: CDR1 LNHDA, CDR2 SQIVND (reference sequence). This CDR3 has 14 amino acids. With 9 bases clipped from V and 5 bases from J, the junction kept 6 bases outside the gene matches. The CDR3 coding sequence is TGTGCCAGCTCTAGACAGGGGGCGAATGAAAAACTGTTTTTT. Amino acid sequence: CASSRQGANEKLFF.

V gene TRBV2 combines with J gene TRBJ2-3, with 8 bases matching TRBD2. CDR1 SNHLY and CDR2 FYNNEI come from the germline V gene. The junction had 8 bases not matched to a gene; V was cut back by 9 bases and J by 0 bases. The CDR3 length is 15 residues. The CDR3 loop is CARPGLVTSTDTQYF. DNA of the CDR3: TGTGCCAGACCGGGACTAGTAACTAGCACAGATACGCAGTATTTT.

The CDR3: CASSLEQGMAFF. CDR3 bases: TGCGCCAGCAGCCTGGAACAGGGTATGGCTTTCTTT. This chain joins TRBV5-1 and TRBJ1-1; perhaps TRBD1 as D (6 bases). Trimming left V 4 bases short and J 11 bases short, with 15 bases between. Germline CDR1 reads SGHRS; CDR2 reads YFSETQ. The CDR3 is 12 amino acids.

The rearrangement uses TRBV5-1 and TRBJ2-7; 8 positions agree with TRBD2. Trimming at V came to 0 bases and at J to 5 bases, leaving 10 bases not matched to a gene. The CDR3 covers 16 residues. Per germline, CDR1 SGHRS and CDR2 YFSETQ. CDR3 in DNA: TGCGCCAGCAGCTTGGCGTCAACGGGAGGGGAGAACGAGCAGTACTTC. This codes for CASSLASTGGENEQYF.

V gene TRBV30 combines with J gene TRBJ1-2; TRBD1 agrees at 9 bases. From germline, CDR1 is GTSNPN and CDR2 SVGIG (reference sequence). CDR3 length equals 12 residues. The DNA of the CDR3 is TGTGGATCGGGACAGGGAAACTATGGCTACACCTTC. Residues: CGSGQGNYGYTF.

The CDR3 loop is CASSFQGRQGPHQPQHF. In DNA, the CDR3 is TGTGCCAGCAGTTTCCAGGGACGACAGGGGCCGCATCAGCCCCAGCATTTT. The chain employs TRBV27 and TRBJ1-5; 8 bases line up with TRBD1. In germline, CDR1 is MNHEY, CDR2 SMNVEV (reference sequence). J lost 5 bases, V lost 3 bases, and 12 bases had no gene match. The CDR3 loop spans 17 amino acids.

The chain recombines TRBV27 with TRBJ1-1; D is unresolved. The CDR3 spans 18 residues. Trimming pared 1 base from V and 3 bases from J, leaving 21 bases between. Germline CDR1 and CDR2: MNHEY and SMNVEV (reference sequence). The CDR3 DNA reads TGTGCCAGCAGTTTATGGCGGGTCCCGGCCCCTTGGGACACTGAAGCTTTCTTT. It is translated as CASSLWRVPAPWDTEAFF.

The DNA for the CDR3 is TGTGCCACCACCATAGTGTTACAGGAGAACACTGAAGCTTTCTTT. It encodes CATTIVLQENTEAFF. The gene calls are TRBV15 and TRBJ1-1, with D possibly being TRBD1 (5 bases). Trimming shortened V by 7 bases and J by 1 base, and 16 bases separated the two germline ends. Per germline, CDR1 LNHNV and CDR2 YYDKDF (reference sequence). The CDR3 runs to 15 residues.

This clone was seen only once. DNA for the CDR3: TGTGCCAGCTCACCCGGACAGGCTACCTACGAGCAGTACTTC. This encodes CASSPGQATYEQYF. This rearrangement joins TRBV18 to TRBJ2-7; 7 positions match TRBD1. CDR3 length: 14 amino acids. CDR1 is KGHSH and CDR2 is LQKENI in the germline V gene. With 3 bases clipped from V and 2 bases from J, the junction kept 4 bases outside the gene matches.

This clone showed up just a few times. V usage is TRBV4-2 and J usage is TRBJ2-1, with a weak D call TRBD1 (5 bases). V gave up 6 bases and J gave up 7 bases, with 13 bases separating them. CDR1 is LGHNA and CDR2 is YNFKEQ in the germline V gene. The CDR3 contains 13 residues. The CDR3 loop is CASRRGRENEQFF. The DNA for the CDR3 is TGTGCCAGCAGAAGGGGCAGAGAAAATGAGCAGTTCTTC.

The V gene is TRBV19, the J gene TRBJ2-2; 8 bases agree with TRBD2. Per the germline V gene, CDR1 is LNHDA and CDR2 is SQIVND (reference sequence). Trimming cost V 6 bases and J 6 bases; bases outside gene matches: 0. This CDR3 region has 12 residues. CDR3 coding DNA: TGTGCCAGTAGGCGGGGGGCCGGGGAGCTGTTTTTT. As protein: CASRRGAGELFF.